Presented here are 15 T cell receptor beta chains from one specimen sequenced in a study of T cells after yellow fever vaccination. Each CDR3 protein is one row after TCRdb ran MiXCR on the 5' RACE reads. This sample yields over 110,000 distinct CDR3 sequences, of which less than 9.5% are seen a single time; less than 0.85% belongs to the top ten. The sequences come from CD4+ T cells sorted from PBMCs, collected 5 days after the yellow fever booster vaccination. The receptor set was obtained from a man between 25 and 39 years old who received the YFV17D yellow fever vaccine.

At least ten counts were recorded for this clonotype. The V call is TRBV28, the J call TRBJ1-5; weak D call: TRBD1 (6 bases). The CDR3 extends over 16 amino acids. CDR1 MDHEN and CDR2 SYDVKM come from the germline V gene. Trimming pared 5 bases from V and 11 bases from J, leaving 25 bases between. The CDR3, as DNA: TGTGCCAGCAGTGCGGGCCATACAGGGAATAATCTCGCCCAGCATTTT. Residues: CASSAGHTGNNLAQHF.

This clonotype was counted many times. The V gene is TRBV15, the J gene TRBJ2-2; tentative D call: TRBD1 (6 bases). CDR3 size: 16 residues. Germline CDR1 LNHNV, CDR2 YYDKDF (reference sequence). V dropped 0 bases and J dropped 3 bases, with 11 bases sitting between them. Written as DNA, the CDR3 is TGTGCCACCAGCAGAGATACAGGGAAGTACACCGGGGAGCTGTTTTTT. Protein product: CATSRDTGKYTGELFF.

This clonotype came up many times. CDR3 protein: CSVEDRASGRYEQFF. The CDR3 coding sequence is TGCAGCGTTGAAGATCGGGCTAGCGGGAGATATGAGCAGTTCTTC. The chain carries TRBV29-1 and TRBJ2-1, with 10 nucleotides matching TRBD2. V was pared by 0 bases and J by 8 bases, with 7 bases of the junction left unmatched. This CDR3 has 15 amino acids. Germline CDR1 and CDR2: SQVTM and ANQGSEA.

In this sample, this clonotype turned up a few times. The V and J genes are TRBV20-1 and TRBJ2-7; tentative D call: TRBD2 (5 bases). Germline V lookup: CDR1 DFQATT, CDR2 SNEGSKA (reference sequence). V lost 3 bases, J lost 3 bases, and 12 bases lay in between. The CDR3 contains 13 residues. CDR3 DNA: TGCAGTGCTAGGAGGGCGGGCCTCTACGAGCAGTACTTC. Translating gives CSARRAGLYEQYF.

This clonotype occurred many times. The gene calls are TRBV5-1 and TRBJ2-3; 7 bases match TRBD2. The CDR3 extends over 14 amino acids. Germline V lookup: CDR1 SGHRS, CDR2 YFSETQ. V was pared by 3 bases and J by 3 bases, with 4 bases of the junction left unmatched. The CDR3 DNA follows: TGCGCCAGCAGCTCCGGGACTATAACAGATACGCAGTATTTT. It is translated as CASSSGTITDTQYF.

This clonotype was detected ten times or more. The chain uses TRBV21-1 and TRBJ2-1; the D call in the table, TRBD1, was not verified against the DNA. TRBV21-1 is an annotated pseudogene. This CDR3 is 16 amino acids long. The CDR3 bases are TGTGCCAGCAGCATGCGGGACACCCTCTCCTACAATGAGCAGTTCTTC. This translates into CASSMRDTLSYNEQFF.

The table lists this clonotype with a few counts. CDR3 residues: CASSLERGRETQYF. Written as DNA, the CDR3 is TGTGCCAGCAGCTTAGAAAGAGGGAGAGAGACCCAGTACTTC. V gene TRBV7-2 combines with J gene TRBJ2-5; TRBD2 might be the D (5 bases). Trimming shortened V by 1 base and J by 4 bases, and 10 bases separated the two germline ends. The germline gives CDR1 SGHTA, CDR2 FQGNSA. The CDR3 consists of 14 residues.

This clonotype was seen many times. This chain's CDR3 is CASSRQGWMNTEAFF. CDR3 sequence (DNA): TGTGCCAGCTCACGACAGGGGTGGATGAACACTGAAGCTTTCTTT. J is TRBJ1-1 and V is TRBV18; 8 nucleotides agree with TRBD1. The germline CDR1 and CDR2 sequences are KGHSH and LQKENI. Losses at the gene ends were 4 bases for V and 0 bases for J; bases not matched to a gene: 4. The CDR3 totals 15 residues.

This clonotype occurred many times. This sequence joins TRBV20-1 and TRBJ2-2; D call uncertain. Deletions cut 3 bases from V and 0 bases from J, with 8 bases between. Germline assignment: CDR1 DFQATT and CDR2 SNEGSKA (reference sequence). The length of the CDR3 is 14 residues. The CDR3 nucleotides are TGCAGTGCTAGTACCCTATCGAACACCGGGGAGCTGTTTTTT. Its translation is CSASTLSNTGELFF.

This clonotype was recorded at least ten times. V gene TRBV12-3 or TRBV12-4 combines with J gene TRBJ1-2; 8 nucleotides line up with TRBD1. J was trimmed by 8 bases and V by 5 bases; bases with no gene match: 10. The CDR3 consists of 14 residues. Here the CDR3 reads CASSHRTGQEGYTF. The CDR3, as DNA: TGTGCCAGCAGTCACCGGACAGGGCAAGAGGGCTACACCTTC.

This clonotype was counted ten times or more. The chain employs TRBV12-3 or TRBV12-4 and TRBJ1-1; D is unclear. The CDR3 length is 13 residues. Between the trimmed V and J ends, which lost 10 bases and 1 base, there was a span of 13 bases. CDR3 in DNA: TGTGCCACTCGGGAGGAGGCGAACACTGAAGCTTTCTTT. It codes for CATREEANTEAFF.

This clonotype has just a few counts. This chain connects TRBV6-1 to TRBJ2-3; 8 bases align to TRBD1. The germline gives CDR1 MNHNS, CDR2 SASEGT. V lost 6 bases and J lost 2; bases outside the gene matches: 7. The CDR3 is 15 amino acids. CDR3 bases: TGTGCCAGCAGGCTAACAGGGGGTTTCACAGATACGCAGTATTTT. Translation gives CASRLTGGFTDTQYF.

This clonotype was recorded many times. The chain has TRBV18 and TRBJ2-5; D gene ambiguous. Per germline, CDR1 KGHSH and CDR2 LQKENI. V was pared by 6 bases and J by 5 bases, with 10 bases between. The CDR3 has 12 amino acids. CDR3 in DNA: TGTGCCAGCTCTTATACACCGGAGACCCAGTACTTC. This sequence encodes CASSYTPETQYF.

This clonotype was counted many times. The J gene is TRBJ2-7, the V gene TRBV7-2; D is unclear. Germline V CDR1 and CDR2: SGHTA, FQGNSA. This CDR3 comprises 13 residues. Trimming cost V 3 bases and J 2 bases, with 8 bases left between them. CDR3 DNA: TGTGCCAGCAGCTTTGGGCCGGCCTACGAGCAGTACTTC. Its protein is CASSFGPAYEQYF.

This clonotype was picked up a small number of times. This sequence joins TRBV18 and TRBJ1-5; D unclear. Germline assignment: CDR1 KGHSH and CDR2 LQKENI. V was clipped by 3 bases and J by 9 bases, with 12 bases between them. The CDR3 consists of 13 residues. CDR3 sequence: CASSPGEAGPQHF. For the CDR3, the DNA is TGTGCCAGCTCACCGGGAGAGGCAGGGCCCCAGCATTTT.